Included here is one T cell receptor beta chain sequence, with context. What it binds is not known. TCRdb's table, derived via immunoSEQ multiplex PCR, lists solely in-frame clones and lacks some. The sample yields around 66,000 clones, about 89% seen once. During the collection period, no donor immune events like infections were recorded. This sample was included in a study of identifying expanded T cells in peripheral blood. Study-level findings and limits: Variance in clone template counts between two-week samples significantly increased with total template count across all healthy donors.

The V gene end was trimmed by 2 bases and the J gene end by 3 bases; junction bases not matched to a gene: 6. Germline CDR1 SGHDT, CDR2 YYEEEE. This CDR3 has 17 amino acids. V gene TRBV5-6 combines with J gene TRBJ2-2, with TRBD2 matching 11 bases. Sequenced: blood. The sequence came from a person between 18 and 69 years old in good health. In DNA form, the CDR3 reads TGTGCCAGCAGCTTTGGACTAGCGGGTTCTTACACCGGGGAGCTGTTTTTT. As protein: CASSFGLAGSYTGELFF.